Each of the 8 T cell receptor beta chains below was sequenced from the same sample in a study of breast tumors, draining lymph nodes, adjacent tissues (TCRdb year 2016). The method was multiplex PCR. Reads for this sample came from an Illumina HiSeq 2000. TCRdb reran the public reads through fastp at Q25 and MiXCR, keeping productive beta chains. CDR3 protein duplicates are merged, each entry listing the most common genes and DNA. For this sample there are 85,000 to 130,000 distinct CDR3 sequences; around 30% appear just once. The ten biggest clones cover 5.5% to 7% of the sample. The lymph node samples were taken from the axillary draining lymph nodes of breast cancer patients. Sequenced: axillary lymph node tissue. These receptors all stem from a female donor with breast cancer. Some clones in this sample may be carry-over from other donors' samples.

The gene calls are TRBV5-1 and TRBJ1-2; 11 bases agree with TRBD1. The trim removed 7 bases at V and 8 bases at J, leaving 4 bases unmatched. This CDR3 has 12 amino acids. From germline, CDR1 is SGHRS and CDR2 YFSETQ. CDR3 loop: CASGQGAEGYTF. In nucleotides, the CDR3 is TGCGCCAGCGGACAGGGGGCTGAGGGCTACACCTTC.

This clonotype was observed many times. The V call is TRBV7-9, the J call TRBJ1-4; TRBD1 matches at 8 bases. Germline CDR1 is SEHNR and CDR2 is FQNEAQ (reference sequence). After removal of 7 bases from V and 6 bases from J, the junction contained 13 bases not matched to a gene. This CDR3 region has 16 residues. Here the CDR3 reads CASIKGRTGWDEKLFF. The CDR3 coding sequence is TGTGCCAGCATCAAGGGTCGGACAGGGTGGGATGAAAAACTGTTTTTT.

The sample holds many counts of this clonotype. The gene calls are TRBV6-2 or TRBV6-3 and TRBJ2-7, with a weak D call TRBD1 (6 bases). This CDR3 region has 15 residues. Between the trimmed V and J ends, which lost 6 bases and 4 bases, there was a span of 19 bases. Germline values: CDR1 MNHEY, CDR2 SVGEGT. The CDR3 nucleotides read TGTGCCAGCAGGGGAATCCGACAGGTGGATTACGAGCAGTACTTC. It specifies CASRGIRQVDYEQYF.

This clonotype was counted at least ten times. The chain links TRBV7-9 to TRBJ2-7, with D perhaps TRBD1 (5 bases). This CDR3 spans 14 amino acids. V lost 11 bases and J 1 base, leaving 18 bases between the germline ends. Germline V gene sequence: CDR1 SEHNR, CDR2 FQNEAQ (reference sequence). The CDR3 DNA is TGTGCCGTACGGAGCCAGGGCACGTCCTACGAGCAGTACTTC. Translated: CAVRSQGTSYEQYF.

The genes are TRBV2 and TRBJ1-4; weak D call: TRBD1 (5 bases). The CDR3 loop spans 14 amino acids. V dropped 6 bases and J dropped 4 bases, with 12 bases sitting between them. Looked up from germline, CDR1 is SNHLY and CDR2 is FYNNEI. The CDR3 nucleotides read TGTGCCAGCAGCCCTACCCAGGGTAATGAAAAACTGTTTTTT. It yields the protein CASSPTQGNEKLFF.

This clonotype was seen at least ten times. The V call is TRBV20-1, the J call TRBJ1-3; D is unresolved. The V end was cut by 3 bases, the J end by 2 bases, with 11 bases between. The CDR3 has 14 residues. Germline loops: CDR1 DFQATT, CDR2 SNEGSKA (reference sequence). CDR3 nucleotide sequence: TGCAGTGCTAGTAAGGGAACGGCTGGAAACACCATATATTTT. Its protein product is CSASKGTAGNTIYF.

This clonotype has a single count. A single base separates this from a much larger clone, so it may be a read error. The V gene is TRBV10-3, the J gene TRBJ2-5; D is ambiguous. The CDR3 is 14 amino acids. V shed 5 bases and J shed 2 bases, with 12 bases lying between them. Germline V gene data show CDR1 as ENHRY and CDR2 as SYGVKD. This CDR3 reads CAISYSILQETQYF. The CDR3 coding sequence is TGTGCCATCAGTTACTCGATTTTACAAGAGACCCAGTACTTC.

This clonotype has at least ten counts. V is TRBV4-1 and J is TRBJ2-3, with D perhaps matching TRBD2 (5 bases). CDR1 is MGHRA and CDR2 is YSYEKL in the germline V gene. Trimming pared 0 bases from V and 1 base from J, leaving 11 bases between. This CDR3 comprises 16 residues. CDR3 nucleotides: TGCGCCAGCAGCCAAGACGGGGTGGTCCGCACAGATACGCAGTATTTT. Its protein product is CASSQDGVVRTDTQYF.